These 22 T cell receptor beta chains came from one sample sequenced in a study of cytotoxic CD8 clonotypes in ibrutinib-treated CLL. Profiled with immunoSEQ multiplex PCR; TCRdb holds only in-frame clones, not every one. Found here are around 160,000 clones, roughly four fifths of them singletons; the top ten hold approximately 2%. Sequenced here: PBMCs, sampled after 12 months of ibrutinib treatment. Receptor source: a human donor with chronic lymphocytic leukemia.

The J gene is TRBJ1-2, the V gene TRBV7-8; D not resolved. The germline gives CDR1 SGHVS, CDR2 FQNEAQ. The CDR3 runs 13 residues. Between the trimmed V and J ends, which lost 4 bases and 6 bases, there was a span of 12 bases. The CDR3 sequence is CASSSPGWDGYTF. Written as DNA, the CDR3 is TGTGCCAGCAGCTCCCCGGGGTGGGATGGCTACACCTTC.

The CDR3 is CASKGGGTGSVHTQYF. CDR3 DNA: TGTGCCAGCAAGGGCGGGGGAACTGGAAGTGTTCATACGCAGTATTTT. The chain carries TRBV28 and TRBJ2-3, with 7 bases lining up with TRBD2. CDR1 and CDR2 (germline): MDHEN, SYDVKM. CDR3 size: 16 residues. V trimming: 7 bases; J trimming: 7 bases; junction bases outside the gene matches: 17.

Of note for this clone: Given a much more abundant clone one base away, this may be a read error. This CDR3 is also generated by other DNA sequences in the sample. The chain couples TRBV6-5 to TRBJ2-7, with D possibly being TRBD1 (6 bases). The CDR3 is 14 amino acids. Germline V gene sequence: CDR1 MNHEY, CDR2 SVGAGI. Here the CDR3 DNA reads TGTGCCAGCAGCCCAGACCGGGACATCTACGAGCAGTACTTT. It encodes CASSPDRDIYEQYF.

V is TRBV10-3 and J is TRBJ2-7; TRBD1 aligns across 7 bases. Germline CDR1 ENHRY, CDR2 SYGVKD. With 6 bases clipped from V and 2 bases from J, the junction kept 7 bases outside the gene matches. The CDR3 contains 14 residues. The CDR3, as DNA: TGTGCCATCAGAGACAGGGTTTCAGCCTACGAGCAGTACTTC. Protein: CAIRDRVSAYEQYF.

The DNA for the CDR3 is TGTGCCAGCACGTCTCTCGGGCCGGGGGACAATGAGCAGTTCTTC. Protein product: CASTSLGPGDNEQFF. The J gene is TRBJ2-1, the V gene TRBV6-8; a possible D gene is TRBD2 (6 bases). Trimming shortened V by 7 bases and J by 5 bases, and 18 bases separated the two germline ends. This CDR3 contains 15 residues. Germline V gene sequence: CDR1 MNHGY, CDR2 SAAAGT.

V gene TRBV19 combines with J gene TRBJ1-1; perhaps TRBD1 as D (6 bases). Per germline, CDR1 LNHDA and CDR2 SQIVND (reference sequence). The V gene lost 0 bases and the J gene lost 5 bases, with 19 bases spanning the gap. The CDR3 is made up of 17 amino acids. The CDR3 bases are TGTGCCAGTAGTATAGAGGTGGGGGCCGGGAGGGGGACTGAAGCTTTCTTT. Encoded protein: CASSIEVGAGRGTEAFF.

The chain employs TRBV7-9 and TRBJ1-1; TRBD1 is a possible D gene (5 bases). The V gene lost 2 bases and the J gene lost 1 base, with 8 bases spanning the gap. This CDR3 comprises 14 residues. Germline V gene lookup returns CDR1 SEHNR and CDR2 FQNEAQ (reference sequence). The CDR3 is CASSLQGRNTEAFF. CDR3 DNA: TGTGCCAGCAGCTTACAGGGCCGGAACACTGAAGCTTTCTTT.

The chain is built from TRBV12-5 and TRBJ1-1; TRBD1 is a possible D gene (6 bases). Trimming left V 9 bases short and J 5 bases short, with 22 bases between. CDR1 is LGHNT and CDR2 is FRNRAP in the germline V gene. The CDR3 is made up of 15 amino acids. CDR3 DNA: TGTGCTAGAAGGGACGGAGTAGGGAGGGGGACTGAAGCTTTCTTT. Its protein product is CARRDGVGRGTEAFF.

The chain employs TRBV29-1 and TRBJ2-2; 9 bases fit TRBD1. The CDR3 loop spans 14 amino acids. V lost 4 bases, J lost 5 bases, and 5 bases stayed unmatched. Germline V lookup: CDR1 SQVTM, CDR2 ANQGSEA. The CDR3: CSVGGQGGTGELFF. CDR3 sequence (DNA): TGCAGCGTTGGGGGACAGGGAGGAACCGGGGAGCTGTTTTTT.

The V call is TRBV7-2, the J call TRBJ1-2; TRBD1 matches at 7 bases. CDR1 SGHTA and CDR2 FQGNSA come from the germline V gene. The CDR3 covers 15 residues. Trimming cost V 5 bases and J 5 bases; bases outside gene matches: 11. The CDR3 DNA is TGTGCCAGCAGCCCCACACAGGGGTTGGGGTATGGCTACACCTTC. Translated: CASSPTQGLGYGYTF. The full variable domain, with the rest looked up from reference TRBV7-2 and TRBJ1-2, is GAGVSQSPSNKVTEKGKDVELRCDPISGHTALYWYRQSLGQGLEFLIYFQGNSAPDKSGLPSDRFSAERTGGSVSTLTIQRTQQEDSAVYLCASSPTQGLGYGYTFGSGTRLTVV.

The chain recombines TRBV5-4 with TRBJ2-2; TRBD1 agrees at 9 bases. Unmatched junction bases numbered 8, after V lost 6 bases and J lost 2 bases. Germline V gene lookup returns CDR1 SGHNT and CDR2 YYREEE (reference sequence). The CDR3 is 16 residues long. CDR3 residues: CASTRPGQGNTGELFF. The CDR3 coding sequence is TGTGCCAGCACACGTCCGGGACAGGGTAACACCGGGGAGCTGTTTTTT.

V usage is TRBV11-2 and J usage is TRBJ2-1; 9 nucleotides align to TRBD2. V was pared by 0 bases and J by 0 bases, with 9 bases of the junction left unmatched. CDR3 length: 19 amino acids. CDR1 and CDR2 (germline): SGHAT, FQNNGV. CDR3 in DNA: TGTGCCAGCAGCTTAGATCCGCTAGCGGGGTTAAGCTCCTACAATGAGCAGTTCTTC. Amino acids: CASSLDPLAGLSSYNEQFF.

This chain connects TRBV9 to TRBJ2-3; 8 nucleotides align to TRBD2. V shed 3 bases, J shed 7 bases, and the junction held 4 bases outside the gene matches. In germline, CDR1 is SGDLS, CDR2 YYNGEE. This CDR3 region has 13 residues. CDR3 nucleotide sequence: TGTGCCAGCAGCGGGGTAGCGGGGCATACGCAGTATTTT. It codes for CASSGVAGHTQYF.

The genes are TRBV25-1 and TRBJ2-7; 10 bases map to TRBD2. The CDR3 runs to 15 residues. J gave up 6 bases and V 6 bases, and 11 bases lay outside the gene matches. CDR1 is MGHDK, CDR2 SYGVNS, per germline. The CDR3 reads CASSPGGSGGVEQYF. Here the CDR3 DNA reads TGTGCCAGCAGCCCGGGGGGCAGCGGGGGGGTCGAGCAGTACTTC.

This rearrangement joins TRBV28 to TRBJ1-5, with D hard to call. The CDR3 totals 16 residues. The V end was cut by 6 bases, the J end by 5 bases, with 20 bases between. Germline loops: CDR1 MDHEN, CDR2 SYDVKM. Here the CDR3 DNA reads TGTGCCAGCAGGGACGGTGTTGTACCTTTATATCAGCCCCAGCATTTT. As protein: CASRDGVVPLYQPQHF. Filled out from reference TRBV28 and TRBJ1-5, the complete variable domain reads DVKVTQSSRYLVKRTGEKVFLECVQDMDHENMFWYRQDPGLGLRLIYFSYDVKMKEKGDIPEGYSVSREKKERFSLILESASTNQTSMYLCASRDGVVPLYQPQHFGDGTRLSIL.

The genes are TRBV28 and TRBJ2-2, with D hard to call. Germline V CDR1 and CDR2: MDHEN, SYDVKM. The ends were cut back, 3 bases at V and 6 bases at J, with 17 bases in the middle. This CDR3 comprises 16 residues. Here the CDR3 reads CASSFPRPGNPGELFF. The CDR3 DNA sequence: TGTGCCAGCAGTTTCCCCCGACCCGGCAACCCCGGGGAGCTGTTTTTT.

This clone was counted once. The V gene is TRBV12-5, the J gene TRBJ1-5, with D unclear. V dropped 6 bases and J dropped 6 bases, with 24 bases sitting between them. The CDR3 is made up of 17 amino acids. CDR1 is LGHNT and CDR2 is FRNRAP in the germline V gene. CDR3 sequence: CASGCDHSFSPSQPQHF. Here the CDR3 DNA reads TGTGCTAGTGGCTGCGACCATAGCTTTAGCCCTTCTCAGCCCCAGCATTTT.

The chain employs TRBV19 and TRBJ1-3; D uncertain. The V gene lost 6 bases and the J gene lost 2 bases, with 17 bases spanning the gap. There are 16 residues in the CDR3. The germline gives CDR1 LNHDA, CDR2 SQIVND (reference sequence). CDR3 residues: CASSRSFGSPGNTIYF. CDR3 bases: TGTGCCAGTAGCCGTTCTTTCGGGAGCCCTGGAAACACCATATATTTT.

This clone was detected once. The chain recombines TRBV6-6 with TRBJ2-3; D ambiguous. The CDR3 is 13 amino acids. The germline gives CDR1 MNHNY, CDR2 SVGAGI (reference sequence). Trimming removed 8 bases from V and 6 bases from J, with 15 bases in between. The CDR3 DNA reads TGTGCCAGCTGCCGCCGGGCCGGGGATACGCAGTATTTT. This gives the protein CASCRRAGDTQYF.

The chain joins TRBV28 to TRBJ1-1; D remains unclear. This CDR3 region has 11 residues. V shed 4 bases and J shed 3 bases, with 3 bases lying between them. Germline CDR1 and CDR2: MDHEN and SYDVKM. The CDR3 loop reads CASSSYTEAFF. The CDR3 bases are TGTGCCAGCAGTTCCTACACTGAAGCTTTCTTT. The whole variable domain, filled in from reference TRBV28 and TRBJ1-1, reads DVKVTQSSRYLVKRTGEKVFLECVQDMDHENMFWYRQDPGLGLRLIYFSYDVKMKEKGDIPEGYSVSREKKERFSLILESASTNQTSMYLCASSSYTEAFFGQGTRLTVV.

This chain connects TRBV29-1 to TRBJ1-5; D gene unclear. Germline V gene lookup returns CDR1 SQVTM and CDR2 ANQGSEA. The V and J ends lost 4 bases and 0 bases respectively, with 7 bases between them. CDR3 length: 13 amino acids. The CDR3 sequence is CSVAGNSNQPQHF. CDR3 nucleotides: TGCAGCGTTGCAGGTAATAGCAATCAGCCCCAGCATTTT. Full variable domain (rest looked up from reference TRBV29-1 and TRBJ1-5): SAVISQKPSRDICQRGTSLTIQCQVDSQVTMMFWYRQQPGQSLTLIATANQGSEATYESGFVIDKFPISRPNLTFSTLTVSNMSPEDSSIYLCSVAGNSNQPQHFGDGTRLSIL.

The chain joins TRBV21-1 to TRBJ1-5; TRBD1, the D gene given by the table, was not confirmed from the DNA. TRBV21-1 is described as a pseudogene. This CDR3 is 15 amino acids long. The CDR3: CASGDRANSNQPQHF. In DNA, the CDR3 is TGTGCCAGCGGGGACAGGGCTAATAGCAATCAGCCCCAGCATTTT.